The 9 T cell receptor beta chains below were found in one sample sequenced in a study of blood T cell repertoires in COVID-19 (TCRdb year 2020). The library came from the immunoSEQ multiplex PCR assay. What TCRdb holds here is the immuneACCESS table cut down to in-frame rearrangements. Part of the clones is not present; checked against another copy, under half of the missing clones reflect an unresolved V gene, and the others are unexplained. For this sample there are roughly 200,000 clones; 82% appear just once. In total, the top ten clones hold 4% to 6.5% of the sample. The sample taken for sequencing was PBMCs or T cells enriched from blood (not recorded which). The receptors derive from a woman aged 55-69 years with acute COVID-19.

The chain recombines TRBV7-2 with TRBJ2-5; the D gene is possibly TRBD1 (8 bases). Germline-derived CDR1 and CDR2 are SGHTA and FQGNSA. The V and J ends lost 5 bases and 1 base respectively, with 17 bases between them. The CDR3 runs to 16 residues. The CDR3 nucleotides read TGTGCCAGCAGCCTGCGGACAGGGAGGGTCCAAGAGACCCAGTACTTC. This gives the protein CASSLRTGRVQETQYF.

This clone was recorded only once. The V and J genes are TRBV6-5 and TRBJ2-7; the match to TRBD2 covers 11 bases. This CDR3 has 15 amino acids. V was pared by 5 bases and J by 3 bases, with 6 bases of the junction left unmatched. Germline V gives CDR1 MNHEY, CDR2 SVGAGI. This CDR3 is CASSRGTSGLYEQYF. The CDR3 nucleotides read TGTGCCAGCAGTAGAGGGACTAGCGGACTCTACGAGCAGTACTTC.

This clone was observed a handful of times. This sequence joins TRBV9 and TRBJ1-4; TRBD1 might be the D (6 bases). The CDR3 has 15 amino acids. Trimming took off 4 bases at V and 4 bases at J, with 14 bases between the two ends. Germline CDR1 reads SGDLS; CDR2 reads YYNGEE. The CDR3 DNA sequence: TGTGCCAGCAGCTCAATGGACAGAATTAATGAAAAACTGTTTTTT. Amino acids: CASSSMDRINEKLFF.

The rearrangement joins TRBV7-7 to TRBJ2-1, with 9 bases identical to TRBD1. The V and J ends lost 5 bases and 12 bases, in that order; junction bases with no gene match: 8. In germline, CDR1 is SSHAT, CDR2 FNYEAQ (reference sequence). The CDR3 has 13 amino acids. The CDR3 DNA follows: TGTGCCAGCAGCCCCTTGACAGGGGGGACGCAGTTCTTC. This encodes CASSPLTGGTQFF. Full variable domain (outside the CDR3, taken from reference TRBV7-7 and TRBJ2-1): GAGVSQSPRYKVTKRGQDVTLRCDPISSHATLYWYQQALGQGPEFLTYFNYEAQPDKSGLPSDRFSAERPEGSISTLTIQRTEQRDSAMYRCASSPLTGGTQFFGPGTRLTVL.

This chain connects TRBV5-1 to TRBJ1-4, with D possibly being TRBD1 (5 bases). Trimming shortened V by 5 bases and J by 7 bases, and 15 bases separated the two germline ends. CDR3 length: 14 residues. Germline V gives CDR1 SGHRS, CDR2 YFSETQ. CDR3 protein: CASRSGLFAEKLFF. DNA for the CDR3: TGCGCCAGCAGGTCAGGGTTGTTCGCTGAAAAACTGTTTTTT.

The V call is TRBV12-5, the J call TRBJ2-3, with 7 bases identical to TRBD2. With V trimmed by 6 bases and J by 2 bases, 8 bases remained unmatched. Germline CDR1 is LGHNT and CDR2 is FRNRAP. The CDR3 extends over 15 amino acids. CDR3 loop: CASGEGSGHTDTQYF. For the CDR3, the DNA is TGTGCTAGTGGGGAGGGTAGCGGGCACACAGATACGCAGTATTTT.

The rearrangement joins TRBV9 to TRBJ1-4; TRBD1 agrees at 7 bases. The germline CDR1 and CDR2 sequences are SGDLS and YYNGEE. V shed 4 bases and J 3 bases; nucleotides not matched to a gene: 9. This CDR3 is 16 amino acids long. The CDR3 bases are TGTGCCAGCAGCTCGGGGACCAGGGGGGCTAATGAAAAACTGTTTTTT. This sequence encodes CASSSGTRGANEKLFF.

The chain has TRBV21-1 and TRBJ2-7; the table gives TRBD1 as D, unverified against the DNA. TRBV21-1 is a recognized pseudogene. This CDR3 is built from 14 residues. DNA for the CDR3: TGTGCCAGCAGCAACCGGGACAGATCCTACGAGCAGTACTTC. Residues: CASSNRDRSYEQYF.

J is TRBJ2-1 and V is TRBV27, with D possibly being TRBD2 (5 bases). Deletions cut 3 bases from V and 8 bases from J, with 8 bases between. The CDR3 has 12 amino acids. Per the germline V gene, CDR1 is MNHEY and CDR2 is SMNVEV (reference sequence). CDR3 nucleotides: TGTGCCAGCAGTTTCCGAGCGGATGAGCAGTTCTTC. Encoded protein: CASSFRADEQFF.